Shown below are 18 T cell receptor beta chains from a single sample sequenced in a study of T cell responses to AZD1222 COVID-19 vaccine. This table comes from immunoSEQ multiplex PCR, and its TCRdb copy is limited to in-frame clones, with some not included. This sample has 95,000 to 130,000 clones, with almost 90% found just once. Sample: peripheral blood, taken on day 0 of AZD1222 vaccination. These receptors came from an adult in good health.

V and J are TRBV19 and TRBJ2-5, with D uncertain. The CDR3 extends over 14 amino acids. The V end was cut by 5 bases, the J end by 2 bases, with 12 bases between. Germline values: CDR1 LNHDA, CDR2 SQIVND (reference sequence). As DNA, the CDR3 is TGTGCCAGTAGTTCCGGACGGGTTCAAGAGACCCAGTACTTC. This encodes CASSSGRVQETQYF.

This sequence joins TRBV5-1 and TRBJ1-5; 7 bases fit TRBD1. J lost 5 bases, V lost 0 bases, and 2 bases had no gene match. Germline V gives CDR1 SGHRS, CDR2 YFSETQ. The CDR3 consists of 14 residues. CDR3: CASSLGRGDQPQHF. The CDR3 bases are TGCGCCAGCAGCTTGGGCAGGGGGGATCAGCCCCAGCATTTT.

The CDR3 spells CASTRGLANQETQYF. The CDR3 DNA follows: TGTGCCAGCACCCGGGGACTAGCCAACCAAGAGACCCAGTACTTC. The chain has TRBV5-4 and TRBJ2-5, with TRBD2 identical over 9 bases. The CDR3 spans 15 residues. The ends lost 6 bases at V and 0 bases at J; junction bases unmatched: 6. CDR1 SGHNT and CDR2 YYREEE come from the germline V gene (reference sequence).

This sequence joins TRBV7-9 and TRBJ1-2, with 7 bases matching TRBD1. This CDR3 is 14 amino acids long. Germline trimming cut 4 bases from V and 4 bases from J; bases unmatched to any gene: 6. The germline CDR1 and CDR2 sequences are SEHNR and FQNEAQ (reference sequence). CDR3: CASSWDSTSYGYTF. CDR3 sequence (DNA): TGTGCCAGCAGCTGGGACAGTACCTCCTATGGCTACACCTTC. Supplemented by reference TRBV7-9 and TRBJ1-2, the full variable domain reads DTGVSQNPRHKITKRGQNVTFRCDPISEHNRLYWYRQTLGQGPEFLTYFQNEAQLEKSRLLSDRFSAERPKGSFSTLEIQRTEQGDSAMYLCASSWDSTSYGYTFGSGTRLTVV.

V gene TRBV7-2 combines with J gene TRBJ1-1; the D is unclear. This CDR3 spans 14 amino acids. V lost 4 bases and J 3 bases, leaving 12 bases between the germline ends. Germline CDR1 is SGHTA and CDR2 is FQGNSA. The DNA for the CDR3 is TGTGCCAGCAGCTCCAGTCCAGGTTACACTGAAGCTTTCTTT. Its translation: CASSSSPGYTEAFF.

The rearrangement uses TRBV5-3 and TRBJ2-7; the match to TRBD2 covers 8 bases. TRBV5-3 has ORF status, its function being uncertain. The V segment lost 7 bases and the J segment 1 base; nucleotides outside the gene matches: 13. The CDR3 is 16 amino acids. The DNA of the CDR3 is TGTGCCAGATCAGGGGACCTAGCGGGCAAATCCTACGAGCAGTACTTC. This sequence encodes CARSGDLAGKSYEQYF.

The chain employs TRBV19 and TRBJ1-5, with D unresolved. V lost 7 bases, J lost 7 bases, and 14 bases lay in between. The CDR3 totals 13 residues. CDR1 is LNHDA and CDR2 is SQIVND in the germline V gene (reference sequence). The CDR3 region is CASIGRWSQPQHF. The CDR3 nucleotides read TGTGCCAGTATAGGCAGGTGGAGCCAGCCCCAGCATTTT.

The chain joins TRBV24-1 to TRBJ2-1, with D maybe TRBD1 (6 bases). Trimming shortened V by 4 bases and J by 3 bases, and 9 bases separated the two germline ends. Germline V gene lookup returns CDR1 KGHDR and CDR2 SFDVKD. This CDR3 region has 14 residues. The CDR3 loop is CATSDLDSYNEQFF. CDR3 sequence (DNA): TGTGCCACCAGTGACCTGGACAGCTACAATGAGCAGTTCTTC.

The chain is built from TRBV7-2 and TRBJ1-6; D gene unclear. Germline CDR1 reads SGHTA; CDR2 reads FQGNSA. V dropped 0 bases and J dropped 13 bases, with 16 bases sitting between them. The CDR3 runs to 15 residues. Here the CDR3 DNA reads TGTGCCAGCAGCTTAGCTACAGCGGTAAATCCGCCCCTCCACTTT. It encodes CASSLATAVNPPLHF.

The chain employs TRBV7-9 and TRBJ1-2; D ambiguous. There are 12 residues in the CDR3. Looked up from germline, CDR1 is SEHNR and CDR2 is FQNEAQ (reference sequence). V lost 3 bases, J lost 8 bases, and 10 bases lay in between. CDR3 bases: TGTGCCAGCAGCTTTTTATCTGACGGCTACACCTTC. Translating gives CASSFLSDGYTF.

The genes are TRBV27 and TRBJ1-4; 11 bases map to TRBD1. The CDR3 sequence is 16 residues long. Germline CDR1 MNHEY, CDR2 SMNVEV (reference sequence). V was clipped by 6 bases and J by 8 bases; unmatched bases: 11. CDR3 region: CASRGTGGTQREKLFF. The DNA of the CDR3 is TGTGCCAGCAGGGGGACAGGGGGAACTCAGAGGGAAAAACTGTTTTTT.

This sequence joins TRBV27 and TRBJ2-1; 10 bases map to TRBD2. V gave up 6 bases and J gave up 2 bases; unmatched junction bases: 16. Germline lookup yields CDR1 MNHEY and CDR2 SMNVEV (reference sequence). This CDR3 is built from 19 residues. CDR3 in amino acids: CASRTSPIGLAGAYNEQFF. DNA of the CDR3: TGTGCCAGCAGAACATCCCCAATAGGGCTAGCGGGGGCCTACAATGAGCAGTTCTTC.

The rearrangement joins TRBV9 to TRBJ1-1, with 8 bases matching TRBD1. The CDR3 contains 15 residues. Losses at the gene ends were 0 bases for V and 6 bases for J; bases not matched to a gene: 7. Germline V lookup: CDR1 SGDLS, CDR2 YYNGEE. Written as DNA, the CDR3 is TGTGCCAGCAGCGTAGCTACAGGGGGTCAGGCTGAAGCTTTCTTT. This codes for CASSVATGGQAEAFF.

This sequence joins TRBV7-2 and TRBJ2-1; D perhaps matches TRBD2 (6 bases). The CDR3 length is 15 residues. The germline V gene has CDR1 SGHTA and CDR2 FQGNSA. Trimming removed 2 bases at V and 3 bases at J, with 11 bases between. The CDR3 region has the DNA TGTGCCAGCAGCTTACGAGGGACTTACTACAATGAGCAGTTCTTC. It encodes CASSLRGTYYNEQFF.

This sequence joins TRBV5-6 and TRBJ1-2, with 7 nucleotides matching TRBD1. Germline CDR1 and CDR2: SGHDT and YYEEEE. CDR3 length: 14 residues. The V segment lost 1 base and the J segment 2 bases; nucleotides outside the gene matches: 2. CDR3 sequence: CASSLPTGNYGYTF. In DNA form, the CDR3 reads TGTGCCAGCAGCTTGCCGACAGGGAACTATGGCTACACCTTC.

CDR3 protein: CASSYPDYGYTF. For the CDR3, the DNA is TGTGCCAGCAGTTACCCCGACTATGGCTACACCTTC. The chain links TRBV6-2 or TRBV6-3 to TRBJ1-2; D unclear. The V end was cut by 2 bases, the J end by 3 bases, with 4 bases between. Per germline, CDR1 MNHEY and CDR2 SVGEGT. This CDR3 contains 12 residues.

This clone appeared a single time. The V gene is TRBV27, the J gene TRBJ2-1; TRBD2 aligns across 10 bases. The CDR3 sequence is 14 residues long. Germline V gives CDR1 MNHEY, CDR2 SMNVEV (reference sequence). V lost 3 bases, J lost 7 bases, and 3 bases stayed unmatched. The CDR3 coding sequence is TGTGCCAGCAGTTTGAGCGGGGGGGGGAATGAGCAGTTCTTC. Its translation is CASSLSGGGNEQFF.

The chain recombines TRBV7-6 with TRBJ2-5; D might be TRBD1 or TRBD2, each matching 5 bases. The CDR3 has 14 amino acids. V lost 4 bases and J lost 7, with 16 bases in between. CDR1 is SGHVS, CDR2 FNYEAQ, per germline. The CDR3 DNA reads TGTGCCAGCAGCTCCACCGGGGCAAGAGGGACCCAGTACTTC. It translates to CASSSTGARGTQYF.